The 3 T cell receptor beta chains below come from one sample, sequenced in a study of cytomegalovirus exposure and HLA in healthy donors. TCRdb keeps only in-frame clones here, not all; method: immunoSEQ multiplex PCR. The sample holds approximately 200,000 clones, approximately 90% seen once. Sequenced sample: PBMCs. The source of these receptors is a woman younger than 35 in good health and CMV-seronegative.

The chain has TRBV6-4 and TRBJ2-3; D perhaps matches TRBD1 (5 bases). The CDR3 covers 15 residues. V shed 3 bases and J shed 2 bases, with 12 bases lying between them. Germline CDR1 reads MRHNA; CDR2 reads SNTAGT. CDR3 sequence (DNA): TGTGCCAGCAGTGAGTGGGGCAGGGTCACAGATACGCAGTATTTT. Protein sequence: CASSEWGRVTDTQYF.

The chain employs TRBV5-4 and TRBJ2-3; a possible D gene is TRBD2 (5 bases). The germline CDR1 and CDR2 sequences are SGHNT and YYREEE (reference sequence). V dropped 0 bases and J dropped 2 bases, with 10 bases sitting between them. The CDR3 has 15 residues. For the CDR3, the DNA is TGTGCCAGCAGCTTGGCGGGGATCTTCACAGATACGCAGTATTTT. It codes for CASSLAGIFTDTQYF.

The chain has TRBV6-1 and TRBJ2-3; weak D call: TRBD2 (6 bases). The length of the CDR3 is 16 residues. V lost 2 bases and J 2 bases, leaving 14 bases between the germline ends. Germline lookup yields CDR1 MNHNS and CDR2 SASEGT. The CDR3 region has the DNA TGTGCCAGCAGTGAATTGGCGGGGAAGCCCACAGATACGCAGTATTTT. Encoded protein: CASSELAGKPTDTQYF.